This passage covers 29 T cell receptor beta chains from one sample sequenced in a study of CD8 T cells in ankylosing spondylitis. From the 5' RACE reads, TCRdb called clonotypes with MiXCR, one entry per CDR3 protein. The data contain 300,000 to 350,000 distinct CDR3 sequences, less than 25% of them singletons. The sample comprised blood, either unsorted or a sorted T cell fraction (not recorded which). Source of these receptors: a female donor with ankylosing spondylitis or in good health (not recorded which).

This clonotype came up a few times. V is TRBV4-3 and J is TRBJ1-5; TRBD1 agrees at 9 bases. Germline V gives CDR1 LGHNA, CDR2 YSLEER. The CDR3 extends over 15 amino acids. With 3 bases clipped from V and 3 bases from J, the junction kept 3 bases outside the gene matches. The CDR3 DNA sequence: TGCGCCAGCAGCCACGGGACAGGGCCCAATCAGCCCCAGCATTTT. Translating it yields CASSHGTGPNQPQHF.

This clonotype was detected only a few times. The rearrangement joins TRBV28 to TRBJ1-6; 7 bases match TRBD1. After removal of 5 bases from V and 8 bases from J, the junction contained 15 bases not matched to a gene. The CDR3 covers 17 residues. CDR1 is MDHEN, CDR2 SYDVKM, per germline. The CDR3 nucleotides read TGTGCCAGCAGTCACCGGGACAGACGACTTTATTATTCACCCCTCCACTTT. It yields the protein CASSHRDRRLYYSPLHF.

A few counts support this clonotype. The V gene is TRBV12-3 or TRBV12-4, the J gene TRBJ2-2; perhaps TRBD1 as D (6 bases). V lost 6 bases to trimming and J lost 6 bases, with 11 bases between them. CDR3 size: 13 residues. CDR3 nucleotides: TGTGCCAGCAGGTTACAGGGTTCCGGGGAGCTGTTTTTT. This encodes CASRLQGSGELFF.

This clonotype was observed a handful of times. This chain uses TRBV28 with TRBJ2-7, with a weak D call TRBD1 (8 bases). CDR1 and CDR2 (germline): MDHEN, SYDVKM. V lost 3 bases and J 4 bases, leaving 19 bases between the germline ends. This CDR3 has 16 residues. Written as DNA, the CDR3 is TGTGCCAGCAGTTTCTCCGACAGGGGAGGGACGTACGAGCAGTACTTC. Its protein product is CASSFSDRGGTYEQYF.

The chain recombines TRBV10-3 with TRBJ2-7, with TRBD1 matching over 11 bases. The J segment lost 2 bases and the V segment lost 11 bases, leaving 5 bases of the junction unmatched. CDR1 ENHRY and CDR2 SYGVKD come from the germline V gene. The CDR3 is made up of 13 amino acids. The CDR3 here is CAGAGQGAYEQYF. The CDR3 DNA sequence: TGTGCCGGGGCGGGACAGGGGGCCTACGAGCAGTACTTC.

The table lists this clonotype with a few counts. The CDR3 coding sequence is TGTGCCAGCAGCTTAAGGGGTACTCCGGACGGGGAGCTGTTTTTT. Translated, it gives CASSLRGTPDGELFF. The rearrangement uses TRBV7-9 and TRBJ2-2, with D perhaps matching TRBD1 (5 bases). This CDR3 has 15 residues. Germline lookup yields CDR1 SEHNR and CDR2 FQNEAQ (reference sequence). V gave up 2 bases and J gave up 7 bases, with 14 bases separating them.

Comment on this clonotype: A read error may account for a junction end that differs from germline. The V gene is TRBV7-9, the J gene TRBJ1-5; D remains ambiguous. From germline, CDR1 is SEHNR and CDR2 FQNEAQ (reference sequence). The CDR3 is 13 amino acids. The CDR3 bases are TGTGCCAGCAGCCTAGCAGCAGATCAGCCCCAGCATTTT. Its translation is CASSLAADQPQHF.

This clonotype has more than one count but fewer than ten. The chain employs TRBV2 and TRBJ2-5; 10 bases align to TRBD1. Losses at the gene ends were 8 bases for V and 1 base for J; bases not matched to a gene: 4. The CDR3 has 14 amino acids. Germline V gene sequence: CDR1 SNHLY, CDR2 FYNNEI. As DNA, the CDR3 is TGTGCCAGCGGCCGGGACAGGGGCCAAGAGACCCAGTACTTC. This sequence encodes CASGRDRGQETQYF.

V gene TRBV23-1 combines with J gene TRBJ2-7, with 8 positions matching TRBD2. TRBV23-1 is an ORF, with its function uncertain. The CDR3 is made up of 14 amino acids. J was trimmed by 3 bases and V by 5 bases; bases with no gene match: 6. The CDR3 DNA sequence: TGCGCCAGCAGTAGGGGCGGGGGGAACTACGAGCAGTACTTC. Its translation: CASSRGGGNYEQYF.

The chain joins TRBV24-1 to TRBJ2-7, with 13 bases matching TRBD2. V was pared by 4 bases and J by 5 bases, with 4 bases of the junction left unmatched. The CDR3 extends over 15 amino acids. Germline V CDR1 and CDR2: KGHDR, SFDVKD. The CDR3, as DNA: TGTGCCACCAGTGACCCCGGGACTAGCGGGGACGAGCAGTACTTC. It specifies CATSDPGTSGDEQYF.

The chain recombines TRBV10-3 with TRBJ1-4; the D is unclear. V lost 2 bases and J 8 bases, leaving 9 bases between the germline ends. The V gene's germline CDR1 is ENHRY and CDR2 SYGVKD. CDR3 length: 13 amino acids. The CDR3 DNA reads as TGTGCCATCAGTGAGCCGTCGGGCGAAAAACTGTTTTTT. Translated: CAISEPSGEKLFF.

This clonotype appeared a few times. The rearrangement links TRBV20-1 to TRBJ2-3; TRBD2 matches at 8 bases. The length of the CDR3 is 17 residues. Germline CDR1 is DFQATT and CDR2 is SNEGSKA (reference sequence). V was clipped by 3 bases and J by 2 bases; unmatched bases: 13. As DNA, the CDR3 is TGCAGTGCTAGGACGCTCGGGAGGGCCTTTCCCACAGATACGCAGTATTTT. Amino acids: CSARTLGRAFPTDTQYF.

The chain uses TRBV25-1 and TRBJ2-2, with D perhaps matching TRBD1 (6 bases). The CDR3 has 16 residues. The germline gives CDR1 MGHDK, CDR2 SYGVNS. The V gene lost 4 bases and the J gene lost 5 bases, with 17 bases spanning the gap. The CDR3 reads CASSGSPFRGTGELFF. The CDR3 DNA is TGTGCCAGCAGTGGCTCACCCTTCAGGGGAACCGGGGAGCTGTTTTTT.

The chain links TRBV6-1 to TRBJ1-3; D remains ambiguous. V gave up 6 bases and J gave up 6 bases, with 6 bases separating them. The length of the CDR3 is 11 residues. Germline CDR1 is MNHNS and CDR2 is SASEGT. CDR3 sequence: CASRELNTIYF. The DNA for the CDR3 is TGTGCCAGCAGGGAGTTAAACACCATATATTTT.

V gene TRBV20-1 combines with J gene TRBJ2-5; D remains ambiguous. The CDR3 covers 13 residues. Germline-derived CDR1 and CDR2 are DFQATT and SNEGSKA (reference sequence). Trimming cost V 4 bases and J 1 base, with 10 bases left between them. CDR3: CSATRPFQETQYF. Here the CDR3 DNA reads TGCAGTGCTACTAGGCCTTTCCAAGAGACCCAGTACTTC.

This clonotype was recorded many times. This chain connects TRBV20-1 to TRBJ2-1; 14 bases are a match to TRBD2. CDR3 length: 15 amino acids. Losses at the gene ends were 1 base for V and 9 bases for J; bases not matched to a gene: 5. Per germline, CDR1 DFQATT and CDR2 SNEGSKA (reference sequence). CDR3 DNA sequence: TGCAGTGCTAGAGCCGGGACTAGCGGGAGCGGTGAGCAGTTCTTC. Translation gives CSARAGTSGSGEQFF.

In this sample, this clonotype turned up many times. J is TRBJ2-5 and V is TRBV12-3 or TRBV12-4; TRBD1 matches 11 bases. CDR3 size: 15 residues. V lost 6 bases and J lost 4; bases outside the gene matches: 7. In DNA, the CDR3 is TGTGCCAGCAGCCCAGGACAGGGGGCGACAGAGACCCAGTACTTC. Its translation is CASSPGQGATETQYF.

This clonotype was seen only once. CDR3 DNA: TGTGCCAACCGGGACGTCCAAGAGACCCAGTACTTC. Amino acids: CANRDVQETQYF. The V gene is TRBV6-5, the J gene TRBJ2-5; D may be TRBD1 or TRBD2 (5 bases each). CDR3 length equals 12 residues. The V end was cut by 10 bases, the J end by 1 base, with 10 bases between. Germline CDR1 is MNHEY and CDR2 is SVGAGI.

In its sample, this clonotype was seen many times. The rearrangement joins TRBV20-1 to TRBJ2-7, with 13 bases aligning to TRBD2. J gave up 6 bases and V 5 bases, and 13 bases lay outside the gene matches. This CDR3 spans 16 amino acids. Germline V gives CDR1 DFQATT, CDR2 SNEGSKA (reference sequence). This chain's CDR3 is CSAPTGTSGTLGEQYF. CDR3 coding DNA: TGCAGTGCTCCGACCGGGACTAGCGGGACTTTGGGCGAGCAGTACTTC.

To note about this clonotype: One end of the junction varies from germline; a read error may be responsible. The chain uses TRBV20-1 and TRBJ2-7, with D perhaps matching TRBD2 (6 bases). The germline V gene has CDR1 DFQATT and CDR2 SNEGSKA (reference sequence). The CDR3 is 15 residues long. The CDR3, as DNA: TGCTGTGCTAGAGATCGGGCGGGGATTGACTACGAGCAGTACTTC. It is translated as CCARDRAGIDYEQYF.

This clonotype was found a few times. V usage is TRBV20-1 and J usage is TRBJ2-3; 7 bases fit TRBD2. Trimming cost V 0 bases and J 0 bases; bases outside gene matches: 9. This CDR3 comprises 17 residues. Germline loops: CDR1 DFQATT, CDR2 SNEGSKA (reference sequence). CDR3 loop: CSARDWGGTSSTDTQYF. DNA for the CDR3: TGCAGTGCTAGAGATTGGGGAGGGACCTCTAGCACAGATACGCAGTATTTT.

This chain links TRBV18 with TRBJ2-5; no reliable D call. Germline CDR1 and CDR2: KGHSH and LQKENI. This CDR3 has 11 amino acids. Trimming took off 2 bases at V and 8 bases at J, with 6 bases between the two ends. The CDR3 nucleotides read TGTGCCAGCTCACCAAGGGCTACCCAGTACTTC. Its translation is CASSPRATQYF.

This clonotype has just a few counts. The V gene is TRBV6-2 or TRBV6-3, the J gene TRBJ2-3; D might be TRBD1 or TRBD2, each matching 5 bases. CDR1 MNHEY and CDR2 SVGEGT come from the germline V gene. V was shortened by 4 bases and J by 1 base, with 12 bases between the two germline ends. The CDR3 is 15 amino acids. The CDR3, as DNA: TGTGCCAGCAGTTCGCCGGGACGCCGCACAGATACGCAGTATTTT. Residues: CASSSPGRRTDTQYF.

V is TRBV6-6 and J is TRBJ2-3; possibly TRBD2 for D (5 bases). Germline CDR1 and CDR2: MNHNY and SVGAGI (reference sequence). The V and J ends lost 2 bases and 6 bases respectively, with 6 bases between them. The CDR3 spans 12 residues. DNA for the CDR3: TGTGCCAGCAGTTACGGGGAGGATACGCAGTATTTT. The encoded protein is CASSYGEDTQYF.

V and J are TRBV12-3 or TRBV12-4 and TRBJ2-1, with TRBD2 identical over 7 bases. CDR3 length: 15 residues. J was trimmed by 5 bases and V by 6 bases; bases with no gene match: 10. CDR3 nucleotides: TGTGCCAGCAGCCTTCGGGGGGTCGCGGACAATGAGCAGTTCTTC. It encodes CASSLRGVADNEQFF.

This clonotype was recorded many times. This chain uses TRBV5-7 with TRBJ2-1; D unresolved. TRBV5-7 is marked as an open reading frame, function uncertain. This CDR3 has 10 amino acids. Trimming removed 4 bases at V and 12 bases at J, with 8 bases between. The CDR3 sequence is CASSLYGQFF. For the CDR3, the DNA is TGTGCCAGCAGCCTGTACGGGCAGTTCTTC.

This clonotype was counted between two and nine times. The chain links TRBV7-8 to TRBJ2-7, with 11 bases that match TRBD2. Germline-derived CDR1 and CDR2 are SGHVS and FQNEAQ. The CDR3 covers 15 residues. Trimming cost V 5 bases and J 4 bases; bases outside gene matches: 7. The CDR3 region is CASSPLAGVDYEQYF. CDR3 DNA: TGTGCCAGCAGCCCACTAGCGGGAGTTGATTACGAGCAGTACTTC.

This chain uses TRBV20-1 with TRBJ1-5, with 9 nucleotides matching TRBD1. J lost 7 bases, V lost 6 bases, and 4 bases had no gene match. CDR3 size: 12 residues. Per the germline V gene, CDR1 is DFQATT and CDR2 is SNEGSKA (reference sequence). The DNA for the CDR3 is TGCAGTGCCAGGACAGGGGAACAGCCCCAGCATTTT. This codes for CSARTGEQPQHF.

The chain links TRBV29-1 to TRBJ2-2; 9 nucleotides line up with TRBD1. V shed 6 bases and J 6 bases; nucleotides not matched to a gene: 5. The CDR3 runs 13 residues. From germline, CDR1 is SQVTM and CDR2 ANQGSEA. In DNA form, the CDR3 reads TGCAGCGTACGGGGGACAGGGCCCGGGGAGCTGTTTTTT. Amino acid sequence: CSVRGTGPGELFF.